The text below deals with one TCR beta chain. The record originates from a study of blood T cell repertoires in COVID-19. About the research overall: Sample material is recorded as cDNA or gDNA derived from T cells, B-cell-depleted T cells, or PBMCs.

The table came from immunoSEQ multiplex PCR; TCRdb's copy has only in-frame clones and leaves some out. The profile shows a few hundred thousand clones, roughly 89% of them singletons. The CDR3 sequence is 16 residues long. Germline CDR1 is MGHRA and CDR2 is YSYEKL. V gave up 4 bases and J gave up 3 bases; unmatched junction bases: 7. Specimen: peripheral blood. This rearrangement joins TRBV4-1 to TRBJ2-1, with TRBD2 identical over 9 bases. The sequence was obtained from a woman aged 40 to 49 who had recovered from COVID-19. The CDR3 region is CASSPSLAGRYNEQFF. CDR3 nucleotide sequence: TGCGCCAGCAGCCCGTCACTAGCGGGCCGCTACAATGAGCAGTTCTTC.